This T cell receptor beta chain was identified during a study of blood T cell repertoires in COVID-19 (TCRdb year 2020). Some background on the complete study: The collaborator samples originated in the United States, Italy and Spain and spanned the acute and convalescent phases of COVID-19. The prospective study material was composed of cDNA or gDNA derived from T cells, B-cell-depleted T cells, or PBMCs. The dataset comprised deeply sampled blood TCRbeta repertoires from subjects exposed to, actively infected with, or recovered from COVID-19. The repertoires were made available in a free public database intended to serve as a resource for research on the immune response to SARS-CoV-2. The samples were drawn from two sources: the first 160 participants of the ongoing ImmuneRACE study, and 1,200 or so subjects contributed by 6 global collaborators. Sample metadata almost always included a de-identified subject ID, COVID-19 status, age in years and sex. Where available, HLA class I and class II types were taken from metadata supplied by the sample provider and were not determined by assay-based typing.

TCRbeta CDR3 regions were amplified from genomic DNA using the immunoSEQ Assay, a bias-controlled multiplex PCR. The original pipeline was this. The number of nucleated cells in each sample was estimated by amplification of reference gene primers within the assay. To quantify the absolute abundance of each unique TCRbeta CDR3 rearrangement, sequence reads were collapsed and filtered. For each sample, productive Simpson clonality was calculated as the square root of Simpson's diversity index across productive rearrangements. The table comes from immuneACCESS by way of TCRdb, which keeps in-frame sequences with V and J called. Part of the clones is missing from these tables; in studies checked, under half for an unresolved V gene and the rest for unknown reasons. From that table come the V and J calls and clone size; the DNA was used to work out D and trimming. Counted in this sample were approximately 89,000 clones; 90% to 95% of them appeared once. The ten most abundant clones make up around 4% of the sample.

At the junction V is shortened by 7 bases and J by 5 bases, with 26 bases in between. CDR1 is given as MRHNA and CDR2 as SNTAGT, both from the germline V gene. The CDR3 spans 18 residues, from the cysteine through the phenylalanine. Only CDR3 DNA is held: 54 bases, read in frame from base 1. Overall study outcomes, separate from this receptor: The quantity of clinical and demographic metadata differed by source and by participant and was supplied without curation.

Note on this clone: Its target antigen remains unknown. Per-base qualities were not stored, and no clone one base away is much larger.

Collaborating institutions collected whole blood in K2EDTA tubes following their own protocols. For TCRbeta analysis, collaborator samples were shipped as frozen whole blood, as isolated PBMCs, or as DNA extracted from either sample type. The sample taken for sequencing was peripheral blood. The TCR originated in a human donor with active COVID-19. The donor label of this sample is uncertain. The chain couples TRBV6-4 to TRBJ1-4, with TRBD1 perhaps the D gene, on 5 matching bases. The CDR3 region reads CASTNRRSDYQLNEKLFF. The nucleotide sequence is given as TGTGCCAGCACCAACAGGCGGAGCGATTACCAGTTAAATGAAAAACTGTTTTTT.